The clone carrying this T cell receptor beta chain was counted a few times. The record originates from a study of blood T cell repertoires in COVID-19. Study background: From the United States, Italy and Spain came samples of acute and convalescent COVID-19. PBMCs, B-cell-depleted T cells, or T cells provided the cDNA or gDNA that made up the material.

In the authors' workflow: How many nucleated cells were present was estimated from reference gene primer amplification. Libraries were prepared by immunoSEQ multiplex PCR; TCRdb keeps only in-frame clonotypes and omits some of them. V, J and clone size were drawn from that table, and D and trimming were deduced from the DNA. The table includes 120,000 to 150,000 clones, about nine tenths detected once. The germline V gene has CDR1 LGHDT and CDR2 YNNKEL (reference sequence). Trimming took 0 bases from V and 2 from J, leaving 11 bases between them. CDR3 length equals 15 residues. This chain connects TRBV3-1 (or the pseudogene TRBV3-2) to TRBJ2-7, with no clear D. The source material was peripheral blood. This TCR was recovered from a man aged 50 to 60 who had recovered from COVID-19. CDR3 DNA: TGTGCCAGCAGCCAAGATGCCCGCAGAACCTACGAGCAGTACTTC. Translating gives CASSQDARRTYEQYF.